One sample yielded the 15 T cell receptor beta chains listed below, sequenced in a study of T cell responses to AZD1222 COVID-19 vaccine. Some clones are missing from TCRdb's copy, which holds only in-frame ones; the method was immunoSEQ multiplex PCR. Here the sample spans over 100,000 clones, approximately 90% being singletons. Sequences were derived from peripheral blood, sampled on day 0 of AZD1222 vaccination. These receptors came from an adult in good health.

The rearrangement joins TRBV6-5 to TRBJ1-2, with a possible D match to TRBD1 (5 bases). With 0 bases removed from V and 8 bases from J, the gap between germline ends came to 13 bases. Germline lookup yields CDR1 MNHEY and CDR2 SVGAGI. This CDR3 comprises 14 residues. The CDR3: CASSYSQGSRGYTF. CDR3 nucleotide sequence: TGTGCCAGCAGTTACTCGCAGGGTTCGAGGGGCTACACCTTC.

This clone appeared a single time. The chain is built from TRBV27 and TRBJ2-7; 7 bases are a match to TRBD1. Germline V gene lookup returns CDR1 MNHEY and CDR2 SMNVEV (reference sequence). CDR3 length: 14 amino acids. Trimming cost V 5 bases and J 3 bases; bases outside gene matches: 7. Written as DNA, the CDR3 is TGTGCCAGCAGTCTGACAGGGATTTACTACGAGCAGTACTTC. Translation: CASSLTGIYYEQYF.

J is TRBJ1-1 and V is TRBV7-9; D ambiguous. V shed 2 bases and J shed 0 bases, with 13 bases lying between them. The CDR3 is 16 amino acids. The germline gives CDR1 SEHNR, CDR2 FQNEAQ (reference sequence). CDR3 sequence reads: CASSLSPGSMNTEAFF. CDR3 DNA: TGTGCCAGCAGCTTAAGTCCAGGCTCCATGAACACTGAAGCTTTCTTT.

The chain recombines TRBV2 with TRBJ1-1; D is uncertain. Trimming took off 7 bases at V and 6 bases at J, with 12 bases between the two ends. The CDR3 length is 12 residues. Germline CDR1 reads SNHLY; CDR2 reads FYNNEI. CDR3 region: CASTPQVAEAFF. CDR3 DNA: TGTGCCAGCACCCCCCAGGTCGCTGAAGCTTTCTTT.

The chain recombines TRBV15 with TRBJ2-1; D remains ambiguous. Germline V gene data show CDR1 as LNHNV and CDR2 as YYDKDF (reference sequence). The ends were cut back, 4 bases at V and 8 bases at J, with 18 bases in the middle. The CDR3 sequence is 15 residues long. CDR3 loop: CATSKIRTASDEQFF. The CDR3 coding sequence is TGTGCCACCAGCAAAATCAGAACGGCGTCAGATGAGCAGTTCTTC.

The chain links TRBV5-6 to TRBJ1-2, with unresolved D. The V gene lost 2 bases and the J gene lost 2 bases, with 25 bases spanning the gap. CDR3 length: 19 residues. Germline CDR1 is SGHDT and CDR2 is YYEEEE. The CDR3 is CASSFGFPGGEPTNYGYTF. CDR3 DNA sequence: TGTGCCAGCAGCTTTGGATTCCCCGGCGGGGAACCGACCAACTATGGCTACACCTTC.

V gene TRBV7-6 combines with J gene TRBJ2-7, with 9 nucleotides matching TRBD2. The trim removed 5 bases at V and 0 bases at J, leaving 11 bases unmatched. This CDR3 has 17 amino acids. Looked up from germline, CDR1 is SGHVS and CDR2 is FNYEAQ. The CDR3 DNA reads TGTGCCAGCAGCGCCTATCGGCGGGGGGGGAGCTCCTACGAGCAGTACTTC. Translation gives CASSAYRRGGSSYEQYF.

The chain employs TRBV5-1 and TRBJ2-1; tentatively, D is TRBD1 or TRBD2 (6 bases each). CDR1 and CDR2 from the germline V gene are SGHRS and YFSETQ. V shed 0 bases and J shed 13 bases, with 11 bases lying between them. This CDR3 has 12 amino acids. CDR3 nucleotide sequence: TGCGCCAGCAGCTTGGAGGGGGGTACCCAGTTCTTC. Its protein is CASSLEGGTQFF.

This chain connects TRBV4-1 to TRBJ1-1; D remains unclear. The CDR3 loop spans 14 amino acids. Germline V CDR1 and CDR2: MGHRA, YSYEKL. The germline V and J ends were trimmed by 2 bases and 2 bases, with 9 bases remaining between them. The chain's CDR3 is CASSQRTSNTEAFF. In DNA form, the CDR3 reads TGCGCCAGCAGCCAAAGGACGTCTAACACTGAAGCTTTCTTT.

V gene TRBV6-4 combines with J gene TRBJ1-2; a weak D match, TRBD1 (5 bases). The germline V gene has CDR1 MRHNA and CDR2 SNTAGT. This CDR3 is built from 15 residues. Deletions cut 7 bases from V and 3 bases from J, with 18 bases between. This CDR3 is CASKPGVGRHYGYTF. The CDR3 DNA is TGTGCCAGCAAGCCGGGGGTGGGACGCCACTATGGCTACACCTTC.

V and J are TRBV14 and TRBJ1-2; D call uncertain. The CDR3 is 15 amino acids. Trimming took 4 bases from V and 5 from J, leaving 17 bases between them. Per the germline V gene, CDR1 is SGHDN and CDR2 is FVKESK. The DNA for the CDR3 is TGTGCCAGCAGCCCTGGGTGGCGTCTCCCGTATGGCTACACCTTC. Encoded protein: CASSPGWRLPYGYTF.

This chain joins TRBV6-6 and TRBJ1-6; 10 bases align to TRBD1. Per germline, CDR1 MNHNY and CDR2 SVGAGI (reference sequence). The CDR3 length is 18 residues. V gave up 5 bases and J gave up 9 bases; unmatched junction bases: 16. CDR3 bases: TGTGCCAGCAGTCCCCGGCTCCGCTGGGACAGGGGATTTTCACCCCTCCACTTT. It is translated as CASSPRLRWDRGFSPLHF.

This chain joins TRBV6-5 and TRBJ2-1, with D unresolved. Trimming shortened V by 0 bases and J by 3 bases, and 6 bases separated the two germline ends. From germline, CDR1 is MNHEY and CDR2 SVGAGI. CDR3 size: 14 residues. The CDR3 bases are TGTGCCAGCAGTTACTCAGGGTTCTACAATGAGCAGTTCTTC. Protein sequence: CASSYSGFYNEQFF.

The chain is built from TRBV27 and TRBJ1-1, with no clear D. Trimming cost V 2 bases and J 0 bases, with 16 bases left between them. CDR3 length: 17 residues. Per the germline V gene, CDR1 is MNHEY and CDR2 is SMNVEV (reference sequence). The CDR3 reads CASSLRHGGNMNTEAFF. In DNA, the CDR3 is TGTGCCAGCAGTTTACGTCACGGAGGAAACATGAACACTGAAGCTTTCTTT.

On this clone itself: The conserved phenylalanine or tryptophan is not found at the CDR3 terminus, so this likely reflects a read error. CDR3 bases: TGTGCCAGTACGGACACGAGCTCCTATAATTCACCCCTCCACCTT. This encodes CASTDTSSYNSPLHL. The gene calls are TRBV19 and TRBJ1-6; possibly TRBD1 for D (5 bases). V lost 7 bases and J lost 0, with 10 bases in between. The CDR3 is 15 residues long. Germline loops: CDR1 LNHDA, CDR2 SQIVND (reference sequence).